This passage covers 13 T cell receptor beta chains from one sample sequenced in a study of T cell repertoires in cytomegalovirus infection. These receptors have no known antigen. Using its own MiXCR run on the reads, TCRdb lists one record per CDR3 protein. The sample has 650,000 to 900,000 distinct CDR3 sequences, about 28% seen once. The source was cultured CD8+ T cells from PBMCs, collected from culture after CMV antigen stimulation. The receptors stem from a human donor in good health (CMV status not recorded). Some clones in this sample may be carry-over from other donors' samples.

The table lists this clonotype with a few counts. This chain connects TRBV6-5 to TRBJ2-5; D gene uncertain. V was cut by 6 bases and J by 5 bases, with 13 bases left in between. The CDR3 consists of 13 residues. Germline CDR1 reads MNHEY; CDR2 reads SVGAGI. For the CDR3, the DNA is TGTGCCAGCAGGACCACTGTAGGGGAGACCCAGTACTTC. The encoded protein is CASRTTVGETQYF.

V gene TRBV2 combines with J gene TRBJ1-3; TRBD1 matches at 10 bases. Per the germline V gene, CDR1 is SNHLY and CDR2 is FYNNEI. The CDR3 runs to 15 residues. In DNA form, the CDR3 reads TGTGCTCAGCTAGGGACAGGGGCCTCTGGAAACACCATATATTTT. It encodes CAQLGTGASGNTIYF.

The V gene is TRBV5-6, the J gene TRBJ1-2; D not certain. Trimming removed 6 bases at V and 5 bases at J, with 14 bases between. The CDR3 contains 13 residues. The germline gives CDR1 SGHDT, CDR2 YYEEEE. DNA for the CDR3: TGTGCCAGCACCCCCCGGGGAGTTTATGGCTACACCTTC. This gives the protein CASTPRGVYGYTF.

The table lists this clonotype with a count of one. The chain employs TRBV9 and TRBJ2-3, with a tentative D call TRBD2 (6 bases). CDR1 and CDR2 (germline): SGDLS, YYNGEE. The CDR3 totals 14 residues. Trimming left V 7 bases short and J 2 bases short, with 14 bases between. The CDR3 spells CASDSRGFTDTQYF. The CDR3 nucleotides read TGTGCCAGCGACTCGCGGGGTTTCACAGATACGCAGTATTTT.

The rearrangement links TRBV6-1 to TRBJ1-6; 9 bases match TRBD1. The CDR3 consists of 15 residues. Germline V gene lookup returns CDR1 MNHNS and CDR2 SASEGT. The ends lost 7 bases at V and 9 bases at J; junction bases unmatched: 10. The CDR3 nucleotides read TGTGCCAGCACCGAAGGACAGGGGTACGGTTCACCCCTCCACTTT. Amino acid sequence: CASTEGQGYGSPLHF.

This clonotype was found many times. The gene calls are TRBV6-1 and TRBJ2-3; no clear D. From germline, CDR1 is MNHNS and CDR2 SASEGT. This CDR3 has 14 residues. Deletions cut 6 bases from V and 4 bases from J, with 14 bases between. The CDR3 protein is CASSSVAYSDTQYF. In DNA, the CDR3 is TGTGCCAGCAGCTCCGTGGCTTATTCAGATACGCAGTATTTT.

There are a few counts of this clonotype. The rearrangement links TRBV7-6 to TRBJ1-1; D call uncertain. V was cut by 3 bases and J by 0 bases, with 8 bases left in between. Germline loops: CDR1 SGHVS, CDR2 FNYEAQ. This CDR3 comprises 14 residues. CDR3 nucleotides: TGTGCCAGCAGCTTCGAGAGGCTGAACACTGAAGCTTTCTTT. Translated: CASSFERLNTEAFF.

The chain joins TRBV4-1 to TRBJ2-1; 8 bases match TRBD1. In germline, CDR1 is MGHRA, CDR2 YSYEKL. The CDR3 runs to 15 residues. The trim removed 5 bases at V and 7 bases at J, leaving 10 bases unmatched. CDR3: CASSTRETGGNEQFF. DNA of the CDR3: TGCGCCAGCAGCACCCGGGAAACAGGGGGAAATGAGCAGTTCTTC.

V gene TRBV4-1 combines with J gene TRBJ1-6, with D possibly TRBD1 on 5 matching bases. The CDR3 length is 15 residues. Germline V gene lookup returns CDR1 MGHRA and CDR2 YSYEKL. V lost 0 bases and J lost 7, with 10 bases in between. The CDR3 bases are TGCGCCAGCAGCCAAGAAGGAGCAGGGAATTCACCCCTCCACTTT. The encoded protein is CASSQEGAGNSPLHF.

This clonotype was found many times. The rearrangement joins TRBV12-3 or TRBV12-4 to TRBJ1-2, with TRBD1 as a possible D gene (6 bases). This CDR3 spans 13 amino acids. V dropped 5 bases and J dropped 8 bases, with 15 bases sitting between them. CDR3 bases: TGTGCCAGCAGTCCTGGGGGGGCTCGGGGCTACACCTTC. Translation gives CASSPGGARGYTF.

V and J are TRBV2 and TRBJ2-1; possible D gene TRBD2, 6 bases. The V and J ends lost 8 bases and 7 bases respectively, with 12 bases between them. Germline-derived CDR1 and CDR2 are SNHLY and FYNNEI. The CDR3 is 12 residues long. CDR3: CASLEGRNEQFF. CDR3 nucleotides: TGTGCCAGCTTGGAGGGGAGGAATGAGCAGTTCTTC.

This clonotype showed up just a few times. The V and J genes are TRBV10-3 and TRBJ2-1; no clear D. Trimming left V 9 bases short and J 3 bases short, with 12 bases between. The CDR3 covers 13 residues. Germline V gene lookup returns CDR1 ENHRY and CDR2 SYGVKD. The CDR3 bases are TGTGCCATTCTCTCCGGAGACTACAATGAGCAGTTCTTC. Translation: CAILSGDYNEQFF.

In this sample, this clonotype turned up a few times. The gene calls are TRBV6-1 and TRBJ2-5, with a tentative D call TRBD2 (6 bases). Germline loops: CDR1 MNHNS, CDR2 SASEGT. The CDR3 contains 13 residues. Trimming took 6 bases from V and 5 from J, leaving 13 bases between them. The CDR3 protein is CASRLGGPETQYF. The CDR3 bases are TGTGCCAGCAGACTGGGGGGTCCGGAGACCCAGTACTTC.